This T cell receptor (beta chain) was identified during a study of T cell responses to AZD1222 COVID-19 vaccine (dated by TCRdb to the early 2020s). Study-wide context: AZD1222 recipients whose second dose came at about 4 weeks and those whose second dose came at about 12 weeks were combined into one group, since spike-specific TCR depth and breadth did not differ between the two schedules. A total of just over 230 trial participants underwent TCR sequencing, of whom 200 to 220 had received two doses of AZD1222 and around 25 had received two doses of the MenACWY control vaccine. Trial participants were enrolled by age into 18-55, 56-69 and 70-plus year subgroups, with about 150, 28 and 57 TCR-sequenced participants respectively. Findings and caveats that apply to the study as a whole: Because no day 14 peak-response samples were available, the repertoires could be characterized only after the peak T cell response. The vaccine-associated CD4 TCRs covered the entire spike protein, and the dominant responses fell in regions 160-218 and 743-854. Reportedly, almost half of the unique spike-specific TCRs recognized epitopes lying outside the regions that are mutated in the B.1.351 and B.1.1.7 variants. Most participants were white British and females outnumbered males, and the authors suggested that clonal diversity may have been underestimated. In the small 56-69-year group, the increase in depth fell short of significance, most likely because of low power. Conclusions about previously exposed vaccinees are limited because only five to seven AZD1222 recipients were SARS-CoV-2 seropositive at baseline. After two AZD1222 doses, both the breadth and the depth of spike-specific TCRs were significantly higher than at day 0 and than in MenACWY recipients.

Explained via the paper, the time point label denotes: baseline before first vaccination. The vaccinee samples were drawn from two UK trials, COV001 and COV002, one of which was a single-blind randomized controlled phase 2/3 trial testing AZD1222 (ChAdOx1 nCoV-19) in healthy adults. For TCRbeta chain sequencing, PBMC samples from trial participants were taken at day 0 and at day 28 after the second dose. V is cut back by 2 bases and J by 10 bases, with 7 bases in the junction unmatched. From a lookup of the germline V gene (reference sequence), CDR1 and CDR2 are GTSNPN and SVGIG. The CDR3 sequence holds 14 residues, the cysteine and phenylalanine included. Only the CDR3 region is kept as DNA, spanning 42 bases read in frame from base 1. About this clone itself: Its antigen has not been determined. No base quality information exists; no much larger clone differs at one position.

The CDR3 regions of human TCRbeta chains were analyzed by immunosequencing. In the original analysis: Repertoire TCRs were checked for matches against a reference library of SARS-CoV-2-specific TCRs that had been generated using the MIRA antigen-specificity platform. Breadth was defined as the fraction of unique TCRs that were SARS-CoV-2-associated. Depth was defined as the fraction of total T cells that were SARS-CoV-2-associated. Each spike-specific TCR was assigned to its reactive spike region and to a CD4 or CD8 class using the MIRA data. Log10-transformed breadth and depth values were compared by one-way ANOVA with Sidak's multiple comparisons tests. In its TCRdb copy, this immuneACCESS table keeps in-frame sequences only and misses some clones. Where compared with another copy, unresolved V genes explain less than half of these, and the others have no known cause. V and J calls and clone size are copied from that table; D and trimming were computed from the DNA. The sample yields over 85,000 clones; about 87% were counted once. Of the sample, more than 1.5% is held by the ten largest clones.

Sequenced here: peripheral blood, sampled on day 0 of AZD1222 vaccination. The chain joins TRBV30 to TRBJ1-6; TRBD1 lines up with 8 middle nucleotides. The sequence was collected from an adult in good health. The nucleotides read TGTGCCTGGAGTCGTATGACAGGGGAATCACCCCTCCACTTT. Translated, it reads CAWSRMTGESPLHF.